This TCR beta chain was sequenced during a study of T-cell memory formation after mild COVID-19. The CDR3 loop spans 16 amino acids. The V gene's germline CDR1 is DFQATT and CDR2 SNEGSKA (reference sequence). V was pared by 0 bases and J by 1 base, with 16 bases between. Findings of the study overall: CD4/CD8 balance held among clones contracting day 15 to 85, and later expanders leaned CD4+. Mostly located in CM and EM were contracting CD4+ clones, with contracting CD8+ clones located in EMRA.

5'RACE primed at constant segments yielded TCR alpha and TCR beta cDNA libraries bearing sample barcodes and UMIs. TCRdb passed the 5' RACE reads through MiXCR, listing each CDR3 protein once. The table has about 560,000 distinct CDR3 sequences, roughly a sixth seen once. Notes on this clonotype: Its specificity is not known.

The TCR sequence derives from an adult woman who had mild COVID-19 (a few samples of this study predate the infection). Cell type and time point are not known. Source material: PBMCs or a T cell subset sorted from them (not recorded which). The V and J genes are TRBV20-1 and TRBJ2-7; no clear D. As DNA, the CDR3 is TGCAGTGCTAGAGATTCGGCGGTGCCTTCTTCCTACGAGCAGTACTTC. Translated: CSARDSAVPSSYEQYF.